The 9 T cell receptor beta chains below were found in one sample sequenced in a study of OX40 agonist ivuxolimab in advanced cancers. Clones were read by immunoSEQ multiplex PCR, and TCRdb kept only the in-frame ones, dropping some. The table includes 65,000 to 85,000 clones, around 82% detected once. The material sequenced was CD4+ or CD8+ T cells sorted from blood, taken in a trial of the OX40 agonist ivuxolimab. The source is an adult with an advanced solid tumor such as melanoma, head and neck, liver or kidney cancer.

The genes are TRBV18 and TRBJ2-1; the D gene is possibly TRBD1 (6 bases). Germline CDR1 KGHSH, CDR2 LQKENI. This CDR3 contains 17 residues. The ends were cut back, 4 bases at V and 0 bases at J, with 16 bases in the middle. CDR3 DNA sequence: TGTGCCAGCTCACTGACAGGAGGACCGCGCTCCTACAATGAGCAGTTCTTC. Protein sequence: CASSLTGGPRSYNEQFF. Using reference TRBV18 and TRBJ2-1 for the parts outside the CDR3, the full variable domain is NAGVMQNPRHLVRRRGQEARLRCSPMKGHSHVYWYRQLPEEGLKFMVYLQKENIIDESGMPKERFSAEFPKEGPSILRIQQVVRGDSAAYFCASSLTGGPRSYNEQFFGPGTRLTVL.

The chain carries TRBV19 and TRBJ2-1; D gene uncertain. The CDR3 loop spans 16 amino acids. Trimming pared 0 bases from V and 6 bases from J, leaving 15 bases between. Per germline, CDR1 LNHDA and CDR2 SQIVND (reference sequence). Here the CDR3 DNA reads TGTGCCAGTAGTATAGACGGACGGATGGGTGTCAATGAGCAGTTCTTC. Its protein is CASSIDGRMGVNEQFF.

The J gene is TRBJ2-1, the V gene TRBV7-9, with D possibly matching TRBD1 (6 bases). V dropped 0 bases and J dropped 3 bases, with 9 bases sitting between them. This CDR3 comprises 15 residues. The germline V gene encodes CDR1 SEHNR and CDR2 FQNEAQ (reference sequence). CDR3 in amino acids: CASSLAGAHYNEQFF. Here the CDR3 DNA reads TGTGCCAGCAGCTTAGCGGGGGCCCACTACAATGAGCAGTTCTTC. Full variable domain (outside the CDR3, taken from reference TRBV7-9 and TRBJ2-1): DTGVSQNPRHKITKRGQNVTFRCDPISEHNRLYWYRQTLGQGPEFLTYFQNEAQLEKSRLLSDRFSAERPKGSFSTLEIQRTEQGDSAMYLCASSLAGAHYNEQFFGPGTRLTVL.

This clone occurred a few times. The chain has TRBV7-2 and TRBJ2-1, with D uncertain. The ends were cut back, 4 bases at V and 8 bases at J, with 18 bases in the middle. The CDR3 sequence is 15 residues long. From germline, CDR1 is SGHTA and CDR2 FQGNSA. The CDR3: CASSSHWALRDEQFF. In DNA form, the CDR3 reads TGTGCCAGCAGCTCCCATTGGGCTCTACGGGATGAGCAGTTCTTC.

This clone was counted once. The chain couples TRBV5-1 to TRBJ2-7, with 7 bases aligning to TRBD2. The length of the CDR3 is 14 residues. The germline CDR1 and CDR2 sequences are SGHRS and YFSETQ. J was trimmed by 3 bases and V by 0 bases; bases with no gene match: 3. DNA for the CDR3: TGCGCCAGCAGCTTGGGACTAGCATACTACGAGCAGTACTTC. It is translated as CASSLGLAYYEQYF.

V and J are TRBV11-2 and TRBJ1-2; the D is unclear. Germline V gives CDR1 SGHAT, CDR2 FQNNGV. CDR3 length: 13 amino acids. V was trimmed by 3 bases and J by 1 base, leaving 6 bases between them. CDR3 sequence: CASSFMVNYGYTF. DNA for the CDR3: TGTGCCAGCAGCTTTATGGTTAACTATGGCTACACCTTC.

The J gene is TRBJ1-1, the V gene TRBV7-2, with TRBD1 matching 8 bases. V dropped 5 bases and J dropped 8; count of bases not matched to a gene: 7. This CDR3 comprises 13 residues. Germline V CDR1 and CDR2: SGHTA, FQGNSA. The CDR3 reads CASSPRWTGEAFF. CDR3 sequence (DNA): TGTGCCAGCAGCCCAAGGTGGACAGGGGAAGCTTTCTTT. The variable domain in full, with the rest retrieved from reference TRBV7-2 and TRBJ1-1, is GAGVSQSPSNKVTEKGKDVELRCDPISGHTALYWYRQSLGQGLEFLIYFQGNSAPDKSGLPSDRFSAERTGGSVSTLTIQRTQQEDSAVYLCASSPRWTGEAFFGQGTRLTVV.

This sequence joins TRBV27 and TRBJ2-7, with TRBD1 matching 10 bases. This CDR3 contains 16 residues. The V gene end was trimmed by 3 bases and the J gene end by 1 base; junction bases not matched to a gene: 6. From germline, CDR1 is MNHEY and CDR2 SMNVEV (reference sequence). CDR3 region: CASSFLGTGASYEQYF. In DNA, the CDR3 is TGTGCCAGCAGTTTCCTCGGGACAGGGGCGTCCTACGAGCAGTACTTC.

The chain carries TRBV30 and TRBJ1-5, with D perhaps TRBD1 (6 bases). Trimming shortened V by 0 bases and J by 0 bases, and 9 bases separated the two germline ends. Germline loops: CDR1 GTSNPN, CDR2 SVGIG (reference sequence). The CDR3 has 15 amino acids. The CDR3 DNA follows: TGTGCCTGGAGTGTAGAGGGACATAGCAATCAGCCCCAGCATTTT. Residues: CAWSVEGHSNQPQHF.